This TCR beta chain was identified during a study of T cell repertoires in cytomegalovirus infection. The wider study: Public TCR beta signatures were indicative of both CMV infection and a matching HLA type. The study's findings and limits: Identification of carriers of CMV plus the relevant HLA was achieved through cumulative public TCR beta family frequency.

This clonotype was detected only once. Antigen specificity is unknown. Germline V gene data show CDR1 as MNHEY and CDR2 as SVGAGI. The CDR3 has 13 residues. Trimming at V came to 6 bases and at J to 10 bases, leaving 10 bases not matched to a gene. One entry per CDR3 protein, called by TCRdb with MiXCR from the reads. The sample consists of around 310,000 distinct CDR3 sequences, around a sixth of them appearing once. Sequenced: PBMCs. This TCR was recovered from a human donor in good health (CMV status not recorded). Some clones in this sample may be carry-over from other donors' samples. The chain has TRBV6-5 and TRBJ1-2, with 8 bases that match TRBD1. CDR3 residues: CASSLPRTGPYTF. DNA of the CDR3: TGTGCCAGCAGCCTCCCCCGGACAGGGCCCTACACCTTC.